This T cell receptor beta chain was observed in a study of T cell clonality in common variable immunodeficiency. Findings of the study overall: CVID subjects had higher TCRbeta clonality than healthy controls, most marked in about a third.

This clone has ten or more counts. Its target is unknown. The read ends 3 residues early relative to the CDR3; the germline J gene fills the gap. Sequencing was performed with immunoSEQ multiplex PCR; in TCRdb, only in-frame clones are kept and a portion is missing. The counts give 30,000 to 40,000 clones, none of them seen only once; roughly a tenth is held by the top ten. In germline, CDR1 is LNHDA, CDR2 SQIVND (reference sequence). The CDR3 spans 12 residues. V was pared by 5 bases and J by 2 bases, with 6 bases between. The rearrangement joins TRBV19 to TRBJ1-2; D call uncertain. Sequenced material: peripheral blood mononuclear cells. The clonotype was recovered from a person aged 18 to 75 in good health. The covered CDR3 bases are TGTGCCAGTAGTTACAGAAACTATGGC. Translation: CASSYRNYG. The CDR3 as a whole reads CASSYRNYGYTF.